Listed below are T cell receptor beta chains from one sample, sequenced in a study of cytomegalovirus exposure and HLA in healthy donors. Sequencing was performed with immunoSEQ multiplex PCR; in TCRdb, only in-frame clones are kept and a portion is missing. The repertoire has 90,000 to 130,000 clones, about 60% of them found once; the top ten carry roughly 2.4%. The sample consisted of PBMCs. The receptors come from a woman under 40 in good health and CMV-seronegative. The CDR3 runs from the conserved cysteine through the conserved F or W. Size is stated for part of the rows, as once, few or many counts, or as a class when the clone is expanded.

len	j_gene	abundance	v_gene	CDR3aa
18	TRBJ2-1	-	TRBV10-3	CAISDPTGRAFENNEQFF
14	TRBJ2-1	-	TRBV15	CATTGGGAFHEQFF
15	TRBJ2-7	few	TRBV6-1	CASSEGLEGSYEQYF
13	TRBJ2-7	-	TRBV30	CAWRLAGLYEQYF
15	TRBJ1-5	-	TRBV27	CASRDAGGDNQPQHF
14	TRBJ2-7	-	TRBV7-9	CASSPRDTIYEQYF
15	TRBJ1-1	-	TRBV7-6	CASSLEQGANTEAFF
13	TRBJ2-7	few	TRBV7-3	CASSLGLGYEQYF
14	TRBJ1-2	-	TRBV27	CASSSDRANYGYTF
14	TRBJ2-5	-	TRBV10-2	CASSEGLAEETQYF
14	-	-	TRBV29-1	CSVNGLAGASEQYF
15	TRBJ2-7	-	TRBV27	CASSFFGTDSYEQYF
15	TRBJ1-4	-	TRBV19	CASSIGVATNEKLFF
14	TRBJ2-1	few	TRBV6-4	CASSDGTGGNEQFF
15	TRBJ2-7	few	TRBV11-2	CASSFGGRVSYEQYF
15	TRBJ1-4	-	TRBV11-2	CASSFPTGTNEKLFF
14	TRBJ1-1	-	TRBV7-2	CASRWGQANTEAFF
19	TRBJ2-1	-	TRBV6-4	CASSDTGRTSGSGGHEQFF
13	TRBJ2-7	-	TRBV10-2	CASSGDSSYEQYF
14	TRBJ1-1	-	TRBV2	CASRKDSMNTEAFF
16	TRBJ2-5	-	TRBV5-1	CASSLGGTSLRETQYF
16	TRBJ2-2	-	TRBV4-1	CASSQVNQPGTGELFF
13	TRBJ1-2	-	TRBV19	CASSTTANYGYTF
16	TRBJ1-1	-	TRBV7-6	CASSTRYRGQLSEAFF
12	TRBJ2-7	-	TRBV6-1	CASRGNDGEQYF
13	TRBJ2-7	-	TRBV6-5	CASTGGPWDEQYF
15	TRBJ1-5	-	TRBV2	CASRERTGSNQPQHF
12	TRBJ2-7	-	TRBV5-8	CASSATSTEQYF
14	TRBJ2-5	once	TRBV19	CASSNRDLQETQYF
12	TRBJ2-7	few	TRBV6-5	CASRTGTVEQYF
15	TRBJ2-3	-	TRBV27	CASSPGTGAGDTQYF
12	TRBJ2-7	-	TRBV5-4	CASSFGPNEQYF
15	TRBJ2-1	-	TRBV7-6	CASSLASSGHNEQFF
15	TRBJ2-5	-	TRBV5-1	CASKTGAKPRETQYF
15	TRBJ1-2	-	TRBV6-5	CASSNRGEANYGYTF
16	TRBJ2-4	-	TRBV5-4	CASSSTGPLAKNIQYF
13	TRBJ2-7	-	TRBV18	CASSAGIPYEQYF
12	TRBJ2-3	-	TRBV7-2	CASSLLLDTQYF
16	TRBJ1-2	-	TRBV4-2	CASSPSAGQGNYGYTF
15	TRBJ1-2	once	TRBV5-1	CASTITTGENYGYTF
16	TRBJ2-5	-	TRBV6-4	CASAPPALQGEETQYF
15	TRBJ2-5	-	TRBV5-1	CASSLGDRPQETQYF
14	TRBJ2-1	-	TRBV30	CAWRTGLDYNEQFF
15	TRBJ2-3	-	TRBV21-1	CASRTKSSGKYTQYF
15	TRBJ2-1	-	TRBV6-5	CASSSGRATYNEQFF
16	TRBJ2-3	-	TRBV5-4	CASSLESTRGTDTQYF